Listed below are T cell receptor beta chains from one sample, sequenced in a study of blood T cell repertoires in COVID-19. This table comes from immunoSEQ multiplex PCR, and its TCRdb copy is limited to in-frame clones, with some not included. The sample includes fewer than 60,000 clones, approximately 90% of them seen just once. Sequenced: peripheral blood. These receptors all stem from a woman aged 55-75 years with COVID-19, enrolled during active disease. Both conserved end residues are part of each CDR3. D genes are given only for firm matches. Expanded clones get a size class; other rows say once, few or many, or leave the size out.

v_gene: TRBV28; j_gene: TRBJ1-4; d_gene: NA; abundance: once; CDR3aa: CASSLSTSGEGNEKLFF; CDR3nt: TGTGCCAGCAGTTTAAGCACTTCAGGGGAGGGGAATGAAAAACTGTTTTTT
v_gene: TRBV6-6; j_gene: TRBJ1-5; d_gene: NA; abundance: NA; CDR3aa: CASSYSTQNNQPQHF; CDR3nt: TGTGCCAGCAGTTACTCGACACAGAACAATCAGCCCCAGCATTTT
v_gene: TRBV2; j_gene: TRBJ2-2; d_gene: NA; abundance: NA; CDR3aa: CASSGYGNTGELFF; CDR3nt: TGTGCCAGCAGTGGATACGGGAACACCGGGGAGCTGTTTTTT
v_gene: TRBV11-2; j_gene: TRBJ2-2; d_gene: NA; abundance: few; CDR3aa: CASSPGRDNGELFF; CDR3nt: TGTGCCAGCAGCCCAGGGAGGGACAACGGGGAGCTGTTTTTT
v_gene: TRBV6-4; j_gene: TRBJ1-1; d_gene: TRBD1; abundance: NA; CDR3aa: CASSDGQGRRAFF; CDR3nt: TGTGCCAGCAGTGACGGACAGGGGCGCCGAGCTTTCTTT
v_gene: TRBV11-2; j_gene: TRBJ2-2; d_gene: NA; abundance: NA; CDR3aa: CASSLAGSGELFF; CDR3nt: TGTGCCAGCAGCTTAGCGGGGTCCGGGGAGCTGTTTTTT
v_gene: TRBV29-1; j_gene: TRBJ2-2; d_gene: TRBD2; abundance: NA; CDR3aa: CSVEDLSSGANTGELFF; CDR3nt: TGCAGCGTTGAAGATCTGAGTAGCGGGGCGAACACCGGGGAGCTGTTTTTT
v_gene: TRBV5-1; j_gene: TRBJ1-4; d_gene: NA; abundance: NA; CDR3aa: CASSLGVGREKLFF; CDR3nt: TGCGCCAGCAGCTTGGGCGTTGGTCGTGAAAAACTGTTTTTT
v_gene: TRBV28; j_gene: TRBJ2-7; d_gene: TRBD1; abundance: NA; CDR3aa: CASSLQGASYEQYF; CDR3nt: TGTGCCAGCAGTCTACAGGGGGCATCCTACGAGCAGTACTTC
v_gene: TRBV5-1; j_gene: TRBJ2-1; d_gene: TRBD1; abundance: NA; CDR3aa: CASSLAATGVINEQFF; CDR3nt: TGCGCCAGCAGCTTGGCCGCGACAGGGGTCATAAATGAGCAGTTCTTC
v_gene: TRBV18; j_gene: TRBJ1-1; d_gene: TRBD1; abundance: NA; CDR3aa: CASSGDRGLGNTEAFF; CDR3nt: TGTGCCAGCTCGGGGGACAGGGGGCTTGGGAACACTGAAGCTTTCTTT
v_gene: TRBV9; j_gene: TRBJ2-2; d_gene: NA; abundance: NA; CDR3aa: CASSASRIGELFF; CDR3nt: TGTGCCAGCAGCGCCTCGCGGATCGGGGAGCTGTTTTTT
v_gene: TRBV25-1; j_gene: TRBJ1-6; d_gene: TRBD1; abundance: NA; CDR3aa: CASSDRRGNGSPLHF; CDR3nt: TGTGCCAGCAGTGACCGCAGGGGGAACGGATCACCCCTCCACTTT
v_gene: TRBV6-6; j_gene: TRBJ1-1; d_gene: NA; abundance: NA; CDR3aa: CASRQEGMNTEAFF; CDR3nt: TGTGCCAGCAGGCAGGAGGGGATGAACACTGAAGCTTTCTTT
v_gene: TRBV14; j_gene: TRBJ1-5; d_gene: NA; abundance: NA; CDR3aa: CASSHEPGKHQPQHF; CDR3nt: TGTGCCAGCAGCCATGAACCAGGGAAACATCAGCCCCAGCATTTT
v_gene: TRBV6-1; j_gene: TRBJ2-1; d_gene: TRBD2; abundance: NA; CDR3aa: CASSEPSGTNNEQFF; CDR3nt: TGTGCCAGCAGTGAACCTAGCGGGACCAACAATGAGCAGTTCTTC
v_gene: TRBV14; j_gene: TRBJ2-7; d_gene: NA; abundance: once; CDR3aa: CASSRTAYEQYF; CDR3nt: TGTGCCAGCAGCCGGACAGCCTACGAGCAGTACTTC
v_gene: TRBV7-9; j_gene: TRBJ1-2; d_gene: TRBD1; abundance: few; CDR3aa: CASSLAGTANYGYTF; CDR3nt: TGTGCCAGCAGCTTAGCGGGGACAGCTAACTATGGCTACACCTTC
v_gene: TRBV28; j_gene: TRBJ1-2; d_gene: TRBD1; abundance: NA; CDR3aa: CASSSPQGDLGYGYTF; CDR3nt: TGTGCCAGCAGCTCACCCCAGGGGGATCTGGGCTATGGCTACACCTTC
v_gene: TRBV10-2; j_gene: TRBJ1-6; d_gene: NA; abundance: NA; CDR3aa: CASRRGGDGSPLHF; CDR3nt: TGCGCCAGCAGAAGAGGGGGTGATGGTTCACCCCTCCACTTT
v_gene: TRBV7-8; j_gene: TRBJ2-1; d_gene: TRBD1; abundance: once; CDR3aa: CASSGTGTATYNEQFF; CDR3nt: TGTGCCAGCAGCGGTACCGGGACAGCAACCTACAATGAGCAGTTCTTC
v_gene: TRBV18; j_gene: TRBJ1-5; d_gene: TRBD1; abundance: few; CDR3aa: CASSPGQGVQPQHF; CDR3nt: TGTGCCAGCTCACCGGGACAGGGGGTTCAGCCCCAGCATTTT
v_gene: TRBV9; j_gene: TRBJ1-6; d_gene: NA; abundance: NA; CDR3aa: CASSVADGKGGSPLHF; CDR3nt: TGTGCCAGCAGCGTTGCAGATGGTAAAGGGGGTTCACCCCTCCACTTT
v_gene: TRBV30; j_gene: TRBJ1-4; d_gene: TRBD1; abundance: NA; CDR3aa: CAWSLGQGLLTNEKLFF; CDR3nt: TGTGCCTGGAGTCTCGGACAGGGATTGTTGACTAATGAAAAACTGTTTTTT
v_gene: TRBV20-1; j_gene: TRBJ2-7; d_gene: TRBD1; abundance: NA; CDR3aa: CSAWTGGEQYF; CDR3nt: TGCAGTGCCTGGACAGGGGGTGAGCAGTACTTC
v_gene: TRBV4-2; j_gene: TRBJ1-2; d_gene: NA; abundance: NA; CDR3aa: CASSQGRGSHYGYTF; CDR3nt: TGTGCCAGCAGCCAAGGGCGGGGGTCGCACTATGGCTACACCTTC
v_gene: TRBV6-6; j_gene: TRBJ2-1; d_gene: TRBD2; abundance: NA; CDR3aa: CASSRSPSGGSSYNEQFF; CDR3nt: TGTGCCAGCAGTCGAAGCCCTAGCGGGGGAAGCTCCTACAATGAGCAGTTCTTC
v_gene: TRBV7-8; j_gene: TRBJ2-1; d_gene: TRBD1; abundance: NA; CDR3aa: CASNSLGQGHNEQFF; CDR3nt: TGTGCCAGCAACTCCTTGGGACAGGGGCACAATGAGCAGTTCTTC
v_gene: TRBV6-6; j_gene: TRBJ1-1; d_gene: NA; abundance: NA; CDR3aa: CASSYSQGDTEAFF; CDR3nt: TGTGCCAGCAGTTACTCACAGGGTGACACTGAAGCTTTCTTT
v_gene: TRBV5-1; j_gene: TRBJ1-2; d_gene: TRBD1; abundance: few; CDR3aa: CASSLGDSVPYGYTF; CDR3nt: TGCGCCAGCAGCTTGGGGGACAGCGTTCCTTATGGCTACACCTTC
v_gene: TRBV30; j_gene: TRBJ1-6; d_gene: NA; abundance: NA; CDR3aa: CAWSSDSDNSPLHF; CDR3nt: TGTGCCTGGAGTTCGGACAGCGATAATTCACCCCTCCACTTT
v_gene: TRBV7-9; j_gene: TRBJ2-1; d_gene: NA; abundance: few; CDR3aa: CASSLTDINEQFF; CDR3nt: TGTGCCAGCAGCTTGACAGACATCAATGAGCAGTTCTTC
v_gene: TRBV28; j_gene: TRBJ2-1; d_gene: NA; abundance: NA; CDR3aa: CASSFSGSSYNEQFF; CDR3nt: TGTGCCAGCAGTTTTAGCGGAAGCTCCTACAATGAGCAGTTCTTC
v_gene: TRBV2; j_gene: TRBJ1-5; d_gene: NA; abundance: NA; CDR3aa: CASRATIDRRQPQHF; CDR3nt: TGTGCCAGCAGAGCAACAATCGACAGGCGTCAGCCCCAGCATTTT
v_gene: TRBV18; j_gene: TRBJ1-2; d_gene: NA; abundance: once; CDR3aa: CASSPEQGDFGGYTF; CDR3nt: TGTGCCAGCTCACCCGAACAGGGAGACTTCGGAGGCTACACCTTC
v_gene: TRBV27; j_gene: TRBJ1-2; d_gene: TRBD1; abundance: NA; CDR3aa: CASRGIDRAGGYTF; CDR3nt: TGTGCCAGCAGGGGAATCGACAGGGCCGGGGGCTACACCTTC
v_gene: TRBV19; j_gene: TRBJ1-3; d_gene: TRBD1; abundance: NA; CDR3aa: CASSSRGQGRSGNTIYF; CDR3nt: TGTGCCAGTAGTAGTAGGGGACAGGGCCGCTCTGGAAACACCATATATTTT
v_gene: TRBV29-1; j_gene: TRBJ1-2; d_gene: NA; abundance: few; CDR3aa: CSVPKLGGYGYTF; CDR3nt: TGCAGCGTCCCCAAGTTGGGAGGCTATGGCTACACCTTC
v_gene: TRBV28; j_gene: TRBJ1-4; d_gene: TRBD1; abundance: NA; CDR3aa: CASSSPTGAYNEKLFF; CDR3nt: TGTGCCAGCAGTTCCCCCACAGGGGCCTACAATGAAAAACTGTTTTTT
v_gene: TRBV11-1; j_gene: TRBJ2-7; d_gene: NA; abundance: NA; CDR3aa: CASSTSPTSRSYEQYF; CDR3nt: TGTGCCAGCAGCACTAGCCCTACGAGTCGCTCCTACGAGCAGTACTTC
v_gene: TRBV28; j_gene: TRBJ2-7; d_gene: TRBD1; abundance: NA; CDR3aa: CASNPPGTGPYEQYF; CDR3nt: TGTGCCAGCAACCCTCCCGGGACAGGGCCCTACGAGCAGTACTTC
v_gene: TRBV30; j_gene: TRBJ2-3; d_gene: NA; abundance: NA; CDR3aa: CAWTGTDTQYF; CDR3nt: TGTGCCTGGACCGGCACAGATACGCAGTATTTT
v_gene: TRBV28; j_gene: TRBJ2-1; d_gene: TRBD2; abundance: NA; CDR3aa: CASSLGAAGGHNEQFF; CDR3nt: TGTGCCAGCAGTTTAGGTGCGGCGGGAGGACACAATGAGCAGTTCTTC
v_gene: TRBV6-1; j_gene: TRBJ1-3; d_gene: NA; abundance: NA; CDR3aa: CASSEPGSGNTIYF; CDR3nt: TGTGCCAGCAGTGAACCGGGCTCTGGAAACACCATATATTTT
v_gene: TRBV7-9; j_gene: TRBJ2-5; d_gene: TRBD2; abundance: NA; CDR3aa: CASSSLRPSGETQYF; CDR3nt: TGTGCCAGCAGCTCCCTCAGACCTAGCGGGGAGACCCAGTACTTC
v_gene: TRBV6-5; j_gene: TRBJ1-2; d_gene: TRBD1; abundance: NA; CDR3aa: CASSQYRGSNYGYTF; CDR3nt: TGTGCCAGCAGTCAATACAGGGGATCCAACTATGGCTACACCTTC
v_gene: TRBV19; j_gene: TRBJ2-5; d_gene: NA; abundance: NA; CDR3aa: CASSNRVLETQYF; CDR3nt: TGTGCCAGTAGTAACAGGGTTTTAGAGACCCAGTACTTC
v_gene: TRBV7-2; j_gene: TRBJ2-1; d_gene: NA; abundance: NA; CDR3aa: CASSFTLDNEQFF; CDR3nt: TGTGCCAGCAGCTTCACTTTGGACAATGAGCAGTTCTTC
v_gene: TRBV5-1; j_gene: TRBJ1-4; d_gene: NA; abundance: NA; CDR3aa: CASSLRVGGEKLFF; CDR3nt: TGCGCCAGCAGCTTGCGGGTGGGTGGAGAAAAACTGTTTTTT
v_gene: TRBV6-5; j_gene: TRBJ2-7; d_gene: TRBD1; abundance: NA; CDR3aa: CASRGQGFREQYF; CDR3nt: TGTGCCAGCAGAGGACAGGGGTTTAGGGAGCAGTACTTC
v_gene: TRBV19; j_gene: TRBJ2-5; d_gene: TRBD1; abundance: NA; CDR3aa: CASSARQGLETQYF; CDR3nt: TGTGCCAGTAGTGCGAGACAGGGTTTGGAGACCCAGTACTTC
v_gene: TRBV18; j_gene: TRBJ2-7; d_gene: NA; abundance: once; CDR3aa: CASSPAVTYEQYF; CDR3nt: TGTGCCAGCTCACCAGCGGTGACCTACGAGCAGTACTTC
v_gene: TRBV15; j_gene: TRBJ1-4; d_gene: TRBD1; abundance: NA; CDR3aa: CATSRADRGAEKLFF; CDR3nt: TGTGCCACCAGCAGAGCGGACAGGGGGGCCGAAAAACTGTTTTTT
v_gene: TRBV7-8; j_gene: TRBJ1-4; d_gene: NA; abundance: NA; CDR3aa: CASSSGLSLAKLFF; CDR3nt: TGTGCCAGCAGCTCCGGACTATCCCTGGCGAAACTGTTTTTT
v_gene: TRBV28; j_gene: TRBJ1-6; d_gene: TRBD1; abundance: NA; CDR3aa: CASSSVDRVYNSPLHF; CDR3nt: TGTGCCAGCAGTTCTGTGGACAGGGTGTATAATTCACCCCTCCACTTT
v_gene: TRBV11-3; j_gene: TRBJ1-1; d_gene: NA; abundance: NA; CDR3aa: CASSQKMNTEAFF; CDR3nt: TGTGCCAGCAGCCAAAAAATGAACACTGAAGCTTTCTTT
v_gene: TRBV9; j_gene: TRBJ2-7; d_gene: TRBD2; abundance: NA; CDR3aa: CASSVMTSTEQYF; CDR3nt: TGTGCCAGCAGCGTAATGACTAGCACCGAGCAGTACTTC
v_gene: TRBV6-5; j_gene: TRBJ2-7; d_gene: NA; abundance: NA; CDR3aa: CASSYSSGPQYEQYF; CDR3nt: TGTGCCAGCAGTTACTCCAGCGGCCCTCAATACGAGCAGTACTTC
v_gene: TRBV7-3; j_gene: TRBJ2-2; d_gene: NA; abundance: NA; CDR3aa: CASSHSRTGELFF; CDR3nt: TGTGCCAGCAGCCACTCCAGGACCGGGGAGCTGTTTTTT